This is a list of T cell receptor beta chains from one sample in a study of shared clonotypes between healthy human individuals. Libraries were prepared by immunoSEQ multiplex PCR; TCRdb keeps only in-frame clonotypes and omits some of them. Counted here are more than 2 million clones, around 93% occurring once; the ten biggest clones make up about 1.6%. Sequencing was performed on naive CD8+ T cells from PBMCs. The source of these receptors is a man aged 18 to 30 in good health. Some clones in this sample may be carry-over from other donors' samples. The CDR3 runs from the conserved cysteine through the conserved F or W. A D gene is named only where the DNA matches it firmly. Clone size is not always given. Where it is, it says once, few, many or a class for expanded clones.

v_call: TRBV2
clone_size: .
d_call: .
j_call: TRBJ2-7
cdr3_nt: TGTGCCAGCAGTGAATGGGGCGGGACCTACGAGCAGTACTTC
cdr3_aa: CASSEWGGTYEQYF

v_call: TRBV19
clone_size: .
d_call: TRBD1
j_call: TRBJ1-2
cdr3_nt: TGTGCCACTTCGACAGGGTTTAACTATGGCTACACCTTC
cdr3_aa: CATSTGFNYGYTF

v_call: TRBV4-2
clone_size: .
d_call: TRBD2
j_call: TRBJ2-1
cdr3_nt: TGTGCCAGCAGCCAGGGACTAGCGACCTTTTACAATGAGCAGTTCTTC
cdr3_aa: CASSQGLATFYNEQFF

v_call: TRBV28
clone_size: once
d_call: TRBD1
j_call: TRBJ2-1
cdr3_nt: TGTGCCAGCAAATGGCAGGGGGCAGGGAATGAGCAGTTCTTC
cdr3_aa: CASKWQGAGNEQFF

v_call: TRBV7-2
clone_size: once
d_call: TRBD1
j_call: TRBJ2-7
cdr3_nt: TGTGCCAGCAGCCGGACAGGGGTGTACCTCGAGCAGTACTTC
cdr3_aa: CASSRTGVYLEQYF

v_call: TRBV15
clone_size: .
d_call: TRBD2
j_call: TRBJ2-7
cdr3_nt: TGTGCCACCAGCAGAGAACGGGCGGGACTAGCGGGTAAAGAGCAGTACTTC
cdr3_aa: CATSRERAGLAGKEQYF

v_call: TRBV7-9
clone_size: .
d_call: .
j_call: TRBJ1-1
cdr3_nt: TGTGCCACCACAGGGAACACTGAAGCTTTCTTT
cdr3_aa: CATTGNTEAFF

v_call: TRBV6-6
clone_size: .
d_call: .
j_call: TRBJ2-2
cdr3_nt: TGTGCCAGCAGTTACTGGGGGGATGCGAACACCGGGGAGCTGTTTTTT
cdr3_aa: CASSYWGDANTGELFF

v_call: TRBV7-8
clone_size: .
d_call: .
j_call: TRBJ1-2
cdr3_nt: TGTGCCAGCAGTCAAACGGGGAACAACTATGGCTACACCTTC
cdr3_aa: CASSQTGNNYGYTF

v_call: TRBV7-9
clone_size: .
d_call: .
j_call: TRBJ2-7
cdr3_nt: TGTGCCAGCAGCTTGGTCCACCACTACGAGCAGTACTTC
cdr3_aa: CASSLVHHYEQYF

v_call: TRBV4-2
clone_size: .
d_call: .
j_call: TRBJ1-2
cdr3_nt: TGTGCCAGCAGCGGTAGAAATAGCGACAGGCCCTATGGCTACACCTTC
cdr3_aa: CASSGRNSDRPYGYTF

v_call: TRBV7-3
clone_size: .
d_call: .
j_call: TRBJ2-7
cdr3_nt: TGTGCCAGCAGCTTGTCCGGTAACGCTCTCTACGAGCAGTACTTC
cdr3_aa: CASSLSGNALYEQYF

v_call: TRBV7-3
clone_size: .
d_call: .
j_call: TRBJ2-1
cdr3_nt: TGTGCCAGCAGCCCCTCGGGGGCGGATGAGCAGTTCTTC
cdr3_aa: CASSPSGADEQFF

v_call: TRBV27
clone_size: .
d_call: .
j_call: TRBJ1-3
cdr3_nt: TGTGCCAGCAGCCTGGGGGCTGGAAACACCATATATTTT
cdr3_aa: CASSLGAGNTIYF

v_call: TRBV9
clone_size: .
d_call: TRBD2
j_call: TRBJ2-7
cdr3_nt: TGTGCCAGCAGCGCCGGGACTAGCCTCTACGAGCAGTACTTC
cdr3_aa: CASSAGTSLYEQYF

v_call: TRBV30
clone_size: .
d_call: .
j_call: TRBJ2-7
cdr3_nt: TGTGCCTGGAGTGTACTCTTGGGGGGATATCCCTACGAGCAGTACTTC
cdr3_aa: CAWSVLLGGYPYEQYF

v_call: TRBV28
clone_size: .
d_call: .
j_call: TRBJ1-3
cdr3_nt: TGTGCCAGCAGTTTATGGGGGGCCCAAACCATATATTTT
cdr3_aa: CASSLWGAQTIYF